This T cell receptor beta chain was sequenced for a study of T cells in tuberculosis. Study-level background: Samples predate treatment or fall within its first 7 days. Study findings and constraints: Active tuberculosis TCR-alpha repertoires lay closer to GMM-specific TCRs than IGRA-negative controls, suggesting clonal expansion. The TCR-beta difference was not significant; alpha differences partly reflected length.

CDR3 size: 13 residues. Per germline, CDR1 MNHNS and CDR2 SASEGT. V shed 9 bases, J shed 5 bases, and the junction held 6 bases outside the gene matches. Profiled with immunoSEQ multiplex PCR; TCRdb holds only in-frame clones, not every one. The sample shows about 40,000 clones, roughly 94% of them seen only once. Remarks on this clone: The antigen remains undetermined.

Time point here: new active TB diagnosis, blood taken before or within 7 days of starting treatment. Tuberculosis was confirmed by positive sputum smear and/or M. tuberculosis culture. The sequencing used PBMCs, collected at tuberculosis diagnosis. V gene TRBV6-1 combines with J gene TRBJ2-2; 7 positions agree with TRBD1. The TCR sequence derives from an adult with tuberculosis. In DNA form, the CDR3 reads TGTGCCAGTCCGACAGGGTGGACCGGGGAGCTGTTTTTT. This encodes CASPTGWTGELFF.